One and the same sample provided the 14 T cell receptor beta chains below, sequenced in a study of blood T cell repertoires in COVID-19. This table comes from immunoSEQ multiplex PCR, and its TCRdb copy is limited to in-frame clones, with some not included. This repertoire shows 100,000 to 150,000 clones, 74% found once; its top ten account for approximately 5.9%. Source material: peripheral blood. The receptor source for this set is a man of 80 years or more with COVID-19, enrolled during active disease.

The V and J genes are TRBV14 and TRBJ2-3, with 7 bases matching TRBD1. Germline V CDR1 and CDR2: SGHDN, FVKESK. This CDR3 is 16 amino acids long. The J segment lost 4 bases and the V segment lost 4 bases, leaving 11 bases of the junction unmatched. CDR3 DNA sequence: TGTGCCAGCAGCCCTTGGACAGGTCTTGCCCCAGATACGCAGTATTTT. This sequence encodes CASSPWTGLAPDTQYF.

The V call is TRBV6-6, the J call TRBJ2-2; 7 nucleotides match TRBD2. This CDR3 contains 16 residues. Germline-derived CDR1 and CDR2 are MNHNY and SVGAGI (reference sequence). The J segment lost 4 bases and the V segment lost 3 bases, leaving 8 bases of the junction unmatched. CDR3 bases: TGTGCCAGCAGTTATAGGGACTACCCGGTCACCGGGGAGCTGTTTTTT. Translation gives CASSYRDYPVTGELFF.

V and J are TRBV5-6 and TRBJ2-7; TRBD1 might be the D (5 bases). The germline V gene has CDR1 SGHDT and CDR2 YYEEEE. CDR3 length: 13 residues. V was clipped by 1 base and J by 7 bases, with 12 bases between them. The CDR3, as DNA: TGTGCCAGCAGCTTGTACAGGCTGGGGGAGCAGTACTTC. Translated: CASSLYRLGEQYF.

The chain is built from TRBV7-9 and TRBJ2-7, with 10 bases aligning to TRBD2. Germline CDR1 SEHNR, CDR2 FQNEAQ (reference sequence). The J segment lost 5 bases and the V segment lost 1 base, leaving 14 bases of the junction unmatched. The CDR3 has 18 residues. CDR3 loop: CASSLGHSSTSGNHEQYF. Here the CDR3 DNA reads TGTGCCAGCAGCTTAGGCCACTCCAGCACTAGCGGGAACCACGAGCAGTACTTC.

This chain uses TRBV2 with TRBJ2-1; 10 nucleotides agree with TRBD2. Germline CDR1 and CDR2: SNHLY and FYNNEI. V lost 7 bases, J lost 9 bases, and 9 bases stayed unmatched. There are 14 residues in the CDR3. CDR3 sequence: CASKAEAGGVEQFF. In nucleotides, the CDR3 is TGTGCCAGCAAGGCCGAAGCGGGAGGGGTTGAGCAGTTCTTC. Based on the CDR3 plus reference TRBV2 and TRBJ2-1, the full variable domain is EPEVTQTPSHQVTQMGQEVILRCVPISNHLYFYWYRQILGQKVEFLVSFYNNEISEKSEIFDDQFSVERPDGSNFTLKIRSTKLEDSAMYFCASKAEAGGVEQFFGPGTRLTVL.

The V and J genes are TRBV19 and TRBJ1-5; possibly TRBD1 for D (6 bases). The V gene lost 7 bases and the J gene lost 2 bases, with 12 bases spanning the gap. Germline loops: CDR1 LNHDA, CDR2 SQIVND (reference sequence). This CDR3 is 14 amino acids long. The CDR3 spells CASIYRDGNQPQHF. The DNA for the CDR3 is TGTGCCAGTATCTACAGGGACGGCAATCAGCCCCAGCATTTT.

There are a few counts of this clone. The chain recombines TRBV18 with TRBJ1-5, with 8 positions matching TRBD1. V lost 2 bases and J lost 2; bases outside the gene matches: 5. Germline loops: CDR1 KGHSH, CDR2 LQKENI. The CDR3 is made up of 16 amino acids. As DNA, the CDR3 is TGTGCCAGCTCACCAGGGCAGGGGGCCGGCAATCAGCCCCAGCATTTT. This encodes CASSPGQGAGNQPQHF.

The rearrangement joins TRBV3-1 (or the pseudogene TRBV3-2) to TRBJ2-1; no firm D call. CDR1 LGHDT and CDR2 YNNKEL come from the germline V gene (reference sequence). The CDR3 contains 13 residues. V lost 0 bases and J 11 bases, leaving 11 bases between the germline ends. CDR3 DNA sequence: TGTGCCAGCAGCCAAGAAACCAGCGCAAAGCAGTTCTTC. This encodes CASSQETSAKQFF.

The rearrangement uses TRBV7-2 and TRBJ2-2; 9 nucleotides align to TRBD1. The junction had 2 bases not matched to a gene; V was cut back by 6 bases and J by 0 bases. Looked up from germline, CDR1 is SGHTA and CDR2 is FQGNSA. The CDR3 runs 15 residues. Here the CDR3 DNA reads TGTGCCAGCAGGGGACAGGGAGCGAACACCGGGGAGCTGTTTTTT. Protein sequence: CASRGQGANTGELFF.

This clone was observed once. V gene TRBV27 combines with J gene TRBJ1-1, with TRBD1 matching over 8 bases. This CDR3 contains 15 residues. V gave up 4 bases and J gave up 6 bases; unmatched junction bases: 10. The germline V gene has CDR1 MNHEY and CDR2 SMNVEV (reference sequence). CDR3 residues: CASSSGQGLGAEAFF. In nucleotides, the CDR3 is TGTGCCAGCAGTTCCGGACAGGGACTTGGGGCTGAAGCTTTCTTT.

This clone was observed a few times. The chain is built from TRBV6-2 or TRBV6-3 and TRBJ2-7, with 12 positions matching TRBD2. The CDR3 consists of 15 residues. The germline V gene has CDR1 MNHEY and CDR2 SVGEGT. The ends lost 6 bases at V and 2 bases at J; junction bases unmatched: 5. CDR3 DNA sequence: TGTGCCAGCAGCTTCACTAGCGGGAGGCCCTACGAGCAGTACTTC. Translation gives CASSFTSGRPYEQYF.

The J gene is TRBJ2-1, the V gene TRBV4-3; D remains unclear. The V gene lost 0 bases and the J gene lost 6 bases, with 15 bases spanning the gap. Germline V gene sequence: CDR1 LGHNA, CDR2 YSLEER. The CDR3 contains 16 residues. Here the CDR3 reads CASSQDYGQTFNEQFF. The CDR3 bases are TGCGCCAGCAGCCAAGATTATGGCCAGACTTTCAATGAGCAGTTCTTC.

The genes are TRBV28 and TRBJ1-2; 9 positions match TRBD1. Germline V gives CDR1 MDHEN, CDR2 SYDVKM. V trimming: 4 bases; J trimming: 5 bases; junction bases outside the gene matches: 8. The CDR3 runs 15 residues. DNA for the CDR3: TGTGCCAGCAGTTATCAAGACAGGGGGATGTATGGCTACACCTTC. It yields the protein CASSYQDRGMYGYTF.

J is TRBJ2-7 and V is TRBV7-6; TRBD2 aligns across 14 bases. This CDR3 region has 19 residues. Germline V lookup: CDR1 SGHVS, CDR2 FNYEAQ. V shed 5 bases, J shed 4 bases, and the junction held 16 bases outside the gene matches. Here the CDR3 DNA reads TGTGCCAGCAGCACCCCAGGGGGACTAGCGGGAGTTGTAGTGTACGAGCAGTACTTC. This encodes CASSTPGGLAGVVVYEQYF.